These 20 T cell receptor beta chains were all obtained from the same sample, sequenced in a study of technical replicates of blood from a handful of donors. TCRdb keeps only in-frame clones here, not all; method: immunoSEQ multiplex PCR. The sample includes over 55,000 clones, 70% to 90% seen only once; the top ten take approximately 5.1%. Sequencing was performed on PBMCs. The receptors shown here come from a human donor in good health. Some clones in this sample may be carry-over from other donors' samples.

This clone was counted only a few times. This chain links TRBV6-5 with TRBJ1-5, with a weak D call TRBD1 (5 bases). Between the trimmed V and J ends, which lost 5 bases and 3 bases, there was a span of 14 bases. CDR1 MNHEY and CDR2 SVGAGI come from the germline V gene. The CDR3 is made up of 15 amino acids. The CDR3 sequence: CASSNQGNNNQPQHF. The DNA for the CDR3 is TGTGCCAGCAGTAACCAGGGTAACAACAATCAGCCCCAGCATTTT.

This clone was found a few times. The chain combines TRBV10-3 with TRBJ2-1; 7 positions match TRBD2. Trimming took 2 bases from V and 2 from J; bases not matched to a gene: 6. Looked up from germline, CDR1 is ENHRY and CDR2 is SYGVKD. This CDR3 is built from 16 residues. The CDR3 protein is CAISEASGNPYNEQFF. As DNA, the CDR3 is TGTGCCATCAGTGAGGCTAGCGGCAACCCCTACAATGAGCAGTTCTTC.

This clone showed up just a few times. This chain links TRBV7-9 with TRBJ1-4; a weak D match, TRBD1 (5 bases). CDR3 size: 15 residues. Germline values: CDR1 SEHNR, CDR2 FQNEAQ (reference sequence). Trimming shortened V by 5 bases and J by 7 bases, and 17 bases separated the two germline ends. CDR3 loop: CASSPIRESREKLFF. For the CDR3, the DNA is TGTGCCAGCAGCCCAATCAGGGAAAGTCGTGAAAAACTGTTTTTT.

The chain combines TRBV7-9 with TRBJ2-1, with D possibly TRBD2 on 6 matching bases. Germline CDR1 and CDR2: SEHNR and FQNEAQ (reference sequence). Trimming stripped 5 bases from V and 10 bases from J, with 15 bases between. This CDR3 is 13 amino acids long. The CDR3 loop is CASSGRDLGEQFF. CDR3 nucleotides: TGTGCCAGCAGCGGCAGGGACTTAGGGGAGCAGTTCTTC. Full variable domain (remainder filled in from reference TRBV7-9 and TRBJ2-1): DTGVSQNPRHKITKRGQNVTFRCDPISEHNRLYWYRQTLGQGPEFLTYFQNEAQLEKSRLLSDRFSAERPKGSFSTLEIQRTEQGDSAMYLCASSGRDLGEQFFGPGTRLTVL.

The chain combines TRBV7-2 with TRBJ1-1; no firm D call. The CDR3 has 15 amino acids. CDR1 and CDR2 (germline): SGHTA, FQGNSA. Trimming left V 4 bases short and J 0 bases short, with 12 bases between. The chain's CDR3 is CASSSAGVMNTEAFF. CDR3 DNA sequence: TGTGCCAGCAGCTCGGCAGGTGTCATGAACACTGAAGCTTTCTTT.

The chain's CDR3 is CASSESWASGREGTDTQYF. DNA for the CDR3: TGTGCCAGCAGTGAAAGTTGGGCTAGCGGGAGGGAGGGCACAGATACGCAGTATTTT. V is TRBV2 and J is TRBJ2-3; TRBD2 agrees at 12 bases. The length of the CDR3 is 19 residues. V shed 2 bases and J 1 base; nucleotides not matched to a gene: 10. CDR1 and CDR2 (germline): SNHLY, FYNNEI.

V gene TRBV25-1 combines with J gene TRBJ2-7; 9 bases map to TRBD2. Trimming removed 4 bases from V and 5 bases from J; junction bases left unmatched: 9. Germline V gene sequence: CDR1 MGHDK, CDR2 SYGVNS. The CDR3 is 15 amino acids. The DNA of the CDR3 is TGTGCCAGCAGTGGATTACCGGGACTAGCTAACGAGCAGTACTTC. This encodes CASSGLPGLANEQYF.

The DNA of the CDR3 is TGCGCCAGCAGCCAAGAGAGCGCCTTCTCCTACGAGCAGTACTTC. It specifies CASSQESAFSYEQYF. J is TRBJ2-7 and V is TRBV4-1; no definite D call. The CDR3 extends over 15 amino acids. Germline V CDR1 and CDR2: MGHRA, YSYEKL. V was trimmed by 0 bases and J by 0 bases, leaving 9 bases between them.

The gene calls are TRBV5-1 and TRBJ2-4; no reliable D call. Trimming took 0 bases from V and 1 from J, leaving 14 bases between them. Germline values: CDR1 SGHRS, CDR2 YFSETQ. The CDR3 consists of 17 residues. The CDR3 bases are TGCGCCAGCAGCTTGGTCGGTCTCATCGAGGCCAAAAACATTCAGTACTTC. Protein: CASSLVGLIEAKNIQYF.

This clone was recorded only once. The chain carries TRBV4-2 and TRBJ1-2; possibly TRBD1 for D (6 bases). V was trimmed by 0 bases and J by 2 bases, leaving 13 bases between them. The CDR3 consists of 16 residues. CDR1 and CDR2 from the germline V gene are LGHNA and YNFKEQ. This CDR3 is CASSQDSGQRNYGYTF. The CDR3 nucleotides are TGTGCCAGCAGCCAAGACTCCGGACAGAGGAACTATGGCTACACCTTC.

The chain uses TRBV27 and TRBJ2-7; 9 bases are a match to TRBD1. The V gene's germline CDR1 is MNHEY and CDR2 SMNVEV (reference sequence). This CDR3 is 15 amino acids long. V was pared by 2 bases and J by 4 bases, with 6 bases of the junction left unmatched. The CDR3 DNA follows: TGTGCCAGCAGTTTAAAGGGACAGGGTAATTACGAGCAGTACTTC. It specifies CASSLKGQGNYEQYF.

The chain joins TRBV15 to TRBJ2-1; 12 bases line up with TRBD1. The V and J ends lost 1 base and 7 bases, in that order; junction bases with no gene match: 2. Per the germline V gene, CDR1 is LNHNV and CDR2 is YYDKDF (reference sequence). This CDR3 region has 15 residues. CDR3 protein: CATSRGDRGLNEQFF. Written as DNA, the CDR3 is TGTGCCACCAGCAGAGGGGACAGGGGGCTGAATGAGCAGTTCTTC.

J is TRBJ2-7 and V is TRBV13; TRBD2 matches at 7 bases. The V gene end was trimmed by 5 bases and the J gene end by 3 bases; junction bases not matched to a gene: 10. The germline V gene has CDR1 PRHDT and CDR2 FYEKMQ (reference sequence). The CDR3 runs to 15 residues. DNA for the CDR3: TGTGCCAGCAGCCCACGGCTAGCGGATTTCTACGAGCAGTACTTC. It codes for CASSPRLADFYEQYF.

The chain has TRBV7-8 and TRBJ2-2; 7 nucleotides match TRBD2. V gave up 5 bases and J gave up 6 bases; unmatched junction bases: 9. This CDR3 region has 15 residues. The germline CDR1 and CDR2 sequences are SGHVS and FQNEAQ. The CDR3 reads CASSPLGGGPGELFF. The CDR3 region has the DNA TGTGCCAGCAGCCCGCTTGGCGGGGGTCCCGGGGAGCTGTTTTTT. The whole variable domain, filled in from reference TRBV7-8 and TRBJ2-2, reads GAGVSQSPRYKVAKRGQDVALRCDPISGHVSLFWYQQALGQGPEFLTYFQNEAQLDKSGLPSDRFFAERPEGSVSTLKIQRTQQEDSAVYLCASSPLGGGPGELFFGEGSRLTVL.

The CDR3 region is CASSESTGRAGASTDTQYF. CDR3 sequence (DNA): TGCGCCAGCAGTGAGTCGACGGGTCGGGCGGGGGCTAGCACAGATACGCAGTATTTT. The chain combines TRBV10-2 with TRBJ2-3, with a tentative D call TRBD2 (7 bases). CDR3 size: 19 residues. The germline gives CDR1 WSHSY, CDR2 SAAADI. Trimming shortened V by 0 bases and J by 0 bases, and 19 bases separated the two germline ends.

This sequence joins TRBV7-2 and TRBJ1-2; 7 bases line up with TRBD1. J lost 2 bases, V lost 5 bases, and 11 bases had no gene match. The germline gives CDR1 SGHTA, CDR2 FQGNSA. The CDR3 loop spans 16 amino acids. DNA of the CDR3: TGTGCCAGCAGCCCCATCGTACCAGGGGGGAACTATGGCTACACCTTC. Amino acids: CASSPIVPGGNYGYTF.

The J gene is TRBJ1-2, the V gene TRBV10-3, with 8 bases identical to TRBD1. Germline V lookup: CDR1 ENHRY, CDR2 SYGVKD. This CDR3 is built from 14 residues. The ends lost 3 bases at V and 4 bases at J; junction bases unmatched: 4. In nucleotides, the CDR3 is TGTGCCATCAGTGAACAGGGGGTTGGCTATGGCTACACCTTC. As protein: CAISEQGVGYGYTF.

This chain uses TRBV29-1 with TRBJ2-7; D may be TRBD2 (6 bases). There are 12 residues in the CDR3. Looked up from germline, CDR1 is SQVTM and CDR2 is ANQGSEA. V lost 4 bases and J lost 7, with 14 bases in between. CDR3 coding DNA: TGCAGCGTTGTGGCCGGGAGTGGAGAGCAGTACTTC. Translated, it gives CSVVAGSGEQYF.

Remarks on this clone: The sample holds other DNA sequences that translate to the same CDR3. The chain couples TRBV7-2 to TRBJ2-2, with 8 bases that match TRBD2. Germline trimming cut 1 base from V and 4 bases from J; bases unmatched to any gene: 2. The germline V gene encodes CDR1 SGHTA and CDR2 FQGNSA. There are 15 residues in the CDR3. The CDR3 nucleotides read TGTGCCAGCAGCTTAGGGCTAGCGGGCACCGGGGAGCTGTTTTTT. Translation gives CASSLGLAGTGELFF.

The rearrangement uses TRBV4-1 and TRBJ2-3, with a weak D call TRBD2 (5 bases). The V end lost 5 bases, the J end lost 0 bases, and 18 bases lay between the germline ends. The length of the CDR3 is 17 residues. Germline CDR1 MGHRA, CDR2 YSYEKL. The CDR3 sequence: CASSSPKSSASTDTQYF. The CDR3 nucleotides are TGCGCCAGCAGCTCCCCGAAGAGTAGCGCTAGCACAGATACGCAGTATTTT.